This entry lists 9 T cell receptor beta chains sequenced from one sample in a study of cytomegalovirus exposure and HLA in healthy donors. With 60 Vbeta and 13 Jbeta primers, the PCR was carried out. TCRdb keeps only in-frame clones here, not all; method: immunoSEQ multiplex PCR. The profile shows roughly 120,000 clones, 15% of them singletons. Input material: PBMCs. Receptors were obtained from a woman aged 18-29 years in good health and CMV-seronegative.

This clone was seen only a few times. This sequence joins TRBV23-1 and TRBJ1-4, with D hard to call. TRBV23-1 is noted as an ORF with a role that remains uncertain. V shed 0 bases and J shed 6 bases, with 8 bases lying between them. The CDR3 contains 14 residues. The CDR3 DNA follows: TGCGCCAGCAGTCAATCGGGCCGCCATGAAAAACTGTTTTTT. The encoded protein is CASSQSGRHEKLFF.

The chain joins TRBV27 to TRBJ2-7, with D perhaps TRBD2 (5 bases). The CDR3 is made up of 11 amino acids. The V gene lost 10 bases and the J gene lost 7 bases, with 14 bases spanning the gap. Germline values: CDR1 MNHEY, CDR2 SMNVEV (reference sequence). This CDR3 reads CANRPRREQYF. DNA of the CDR3: TGTGCCAACAGACCCCGGAGGGAGCAGTACTTC.

The rearrangement uses TRBV15 and TRBJ2-7; a possible D gene is TRBD1 (6 bases). The CDR3 length is 15 residues. Trimming removed 5 bases at V and 2 bases at J, with 16 bases between. Germline V gene lookup returns CDR1 LNHNV and CDR2 YYDKDF (reference sequence). The CDR3 DNA sequence: TGTGCCACCAGCCCAGGGGTTGGATCTACCTACGAGCAGTACTTC. Amino acids: CATSPGVGSTYEQYF.

The chain combines TRBV9 with TRBJ2-2; D may be TRBD2 (5 bases). V lost 2 bases, J lost 2 bases, and 10 bases lay in between. The CDR3 is 15 residues long. Germline V lookup: CDR1 SGDLS, CDR2 YYNGEE. The CDR3 DNA reads as TGTGCCAGCAGCGTCGCTAGCCCAAACACCGGGGAGCTGTTTTTT. This codes for CASSVASPNTGELFF.

This clone was found a few times. The rearrangement links TRBV5-5 to TRBJ2-7; D may be TRBD1 (6 bases). Per the germline V gene, CDR1 is SGHKS and CDR2 is YYEKEE (reference sequence). Trimming took 2 bases from V and 7 from J, leaving 13 bases between them. This CDR3 comprises 13 residues. The CDR3 nucleotides are TGTGCCAGCAGCTTACAGGGTTACGTGGAGCAGTACTTC. It encodes CASSLQGYVEQYF.

This clone was found a few times. The chain combines TRBV5-6 with TRBJ2-2; D possibly corresponds to TRBD1 (5 bases). V shed 2 bases and J shed 4 bases, with 12 bases lying between them. The CDR3 length is 15 residues. Germline V gives CDR1 SGHDT, CDR2 YYEEEE. CDR3 loop: CASSFLGAGTGELFF. The CDR3 DNA sequence: TGTGCCAGCAGCTTTTTAGGGGCAGGCACCGGGGAGCTGTTTTTT.

This clone has only a few counts. The gene calls are TRBV6-1 and TRBJ2-7, with D tentatively TRBD2 (6 bases). V gave up 4 bases and J gave up 7 bases, with 17 bases separating them. This CDR3 spans 14 amino acids. The germline CDR1 and CDR2 sequences are MNHNS and SASEGT. In DNA, the CDR3 is TGTGCCAGCAGTGTCTCGGAGGGGCCGAGGGAGCAGTACTTC. Translating it yields CASSVSEGPREQYF.

This clone came up a few times. V is TRBV13 and J is TRBJ1-6; D is possibly TRBD1 (5 bases). The V and J ends lost 5 bases and 10 bases respectively, with 12 bases between them. This CDR3 comprises 13 residues. Germline assignment: CDR1 PRHDT and CDR2 FYEKMQ (reference sequence). The CDR3 DNA follows: TGTGCCAGCAGCGGGGGGGGAATCTCACCCCTCCACTTT. It is translated as CASSGGGISPLHF.

The chain employs TRBV6-1 and TRBJ1-1; no firm D call. The germline V and J ends were trimmed by 4 bases and 0 bases, with 6 bases remaining between them. The CDR3 has 13 residues. From germline, CDR1 is MNHNS and CDR2 SASEGT. CDR3 in amino acids: CASSASMNTEAFF. In DNA, the CDR3 is TGTGCCAGCAGTGCGAGCATGAACACTGAAGCTTTCTTT.